The sequence of this T cell receptor beta chain was determined in a study of spatial heterogeneity in lung cancer. Background on the study: Detected beta-chain sequences consistently exceeded alpha-chain sequences. On average, each unique TCR and UMI combination appeared more than ten times in raw reads.

Every cDNA TCR molecule received its own unique molecular identifier. From the 5' RACE reads, TCRdb called clonotypes with MiXCR, one entry per CDR3 protein. Of roughly 11,000 distinct CDR3 sequences in the sample, roughly 14% were seen once. This clonotype is deemed medium-sized. Its specificity is unknown. Study observations and caveats: Tumor mutation counts were tracked by expanded intratumoral alpha and beta TCR counts.

Time point defined: sample taken at primary tumor resection. No cells were sorted before sequencing. The whole RNA sequenced was extracted from tumor, nontumor lung or frozen PBMC. The TCR sequence derives from a male donor with early-stage non-small cell lung cancer. Source: lung tumor tissue, taken at surgery.

CDR3 amino acids: CSASRRASSSYNEQFF. The CDR3 DNA follows: TGCAGTGCTTCACGCAGGGCTTCAAGCTCCTACAATGAGCAGTTCTTC. The J gene is TRBJ2-1, the V gene TRBV20-1; a possible D gene is TRBD1 (5 bases). CDR3 length equals 16 residues. Germline V gene data show CDR1 as DFQATT and CDR2 as SNEGSKA (reference sequence). V gave up 5 bases and J gave up 0 bases, with 17 bases separating them.